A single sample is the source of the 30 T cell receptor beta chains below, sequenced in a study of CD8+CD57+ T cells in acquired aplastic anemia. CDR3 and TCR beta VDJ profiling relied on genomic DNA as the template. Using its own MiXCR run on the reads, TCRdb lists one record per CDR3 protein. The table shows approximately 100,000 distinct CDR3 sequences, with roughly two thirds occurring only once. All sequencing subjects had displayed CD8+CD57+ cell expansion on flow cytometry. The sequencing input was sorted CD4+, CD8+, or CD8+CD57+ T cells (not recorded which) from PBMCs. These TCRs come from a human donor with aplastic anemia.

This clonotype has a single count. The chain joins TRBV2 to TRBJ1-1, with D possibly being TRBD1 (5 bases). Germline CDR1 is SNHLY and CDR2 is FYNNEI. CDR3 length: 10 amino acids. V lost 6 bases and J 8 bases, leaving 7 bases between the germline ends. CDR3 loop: CASREGEAFF. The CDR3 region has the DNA TGTGCCAGCAGGGAGGGGGAAGCTTTCTTT.

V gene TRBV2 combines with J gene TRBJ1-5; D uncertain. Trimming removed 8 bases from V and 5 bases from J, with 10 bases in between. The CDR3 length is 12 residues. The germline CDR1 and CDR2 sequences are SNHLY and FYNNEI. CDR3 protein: CASAAKDQPQHF. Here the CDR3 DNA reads TGTGCCAGCGCGGCGAAGGATCAGCCCCAGCATTTT.

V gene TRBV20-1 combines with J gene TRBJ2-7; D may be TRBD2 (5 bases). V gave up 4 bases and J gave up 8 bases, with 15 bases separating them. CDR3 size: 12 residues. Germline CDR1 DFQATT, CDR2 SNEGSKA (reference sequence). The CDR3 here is CSATGKSLQQYF. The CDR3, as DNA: TGCAGTGCTACCGGGAAGTCATTGCAGCAGTACTTC.

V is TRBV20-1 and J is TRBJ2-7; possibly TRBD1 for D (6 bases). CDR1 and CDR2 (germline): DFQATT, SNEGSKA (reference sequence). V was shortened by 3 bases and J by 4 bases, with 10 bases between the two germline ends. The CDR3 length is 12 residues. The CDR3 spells CSASQQGYEQYF. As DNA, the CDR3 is TGCAGTGCTAGTCAACAGGGATACGAGCAGTACTTC.

CDR3 amino acids: CASSEVSEYEQYF. Written as DNA, the CDR3 is TGTGCCAGCAGTGAAGTGTCGGAGTACGAGCAGTACTTC. This chain joins TRBV2 and TRBJ2-7; unclear D gene. The CDR3 is made up of 13 amino acids. Trimming stripped 1 base from V and 4 bases from J, with 8 bases between. Germline lookup yields CDR1 SNHLY and CDR2 FYNNEI.

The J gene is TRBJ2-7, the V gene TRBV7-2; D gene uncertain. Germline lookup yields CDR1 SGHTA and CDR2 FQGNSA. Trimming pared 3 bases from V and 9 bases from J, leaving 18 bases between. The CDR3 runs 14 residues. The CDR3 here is CASSFMGGSTGQYF. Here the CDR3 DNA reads TGTGCCAGCAGCTTTATGGGCGGCTCTACGGGGCAGTACTTC.

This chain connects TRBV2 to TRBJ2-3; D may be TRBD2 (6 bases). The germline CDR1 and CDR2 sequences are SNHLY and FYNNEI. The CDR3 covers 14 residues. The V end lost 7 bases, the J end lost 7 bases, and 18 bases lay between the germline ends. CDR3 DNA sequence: TGTGCCAGCACCCCGGGGGAGCCTCCGCATACGCAGTATTTT. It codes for CASTPGEPPHTQYF.

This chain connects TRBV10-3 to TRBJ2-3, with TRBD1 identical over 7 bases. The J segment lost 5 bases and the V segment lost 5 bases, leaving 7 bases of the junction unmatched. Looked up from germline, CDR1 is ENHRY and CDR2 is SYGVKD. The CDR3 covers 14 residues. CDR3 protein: CAISHQTGLDTQYF. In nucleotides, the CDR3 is TGTGCCATCAGTCATCAGACAGGGTTAGATACGCAGTATTTT.

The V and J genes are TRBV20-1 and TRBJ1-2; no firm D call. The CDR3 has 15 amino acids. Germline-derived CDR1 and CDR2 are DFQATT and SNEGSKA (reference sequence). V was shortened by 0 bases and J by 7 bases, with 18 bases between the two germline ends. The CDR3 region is CSAREPAKLEGGYTF. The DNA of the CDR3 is TGCAGTGCTAGAGAACCGGCTAAACTAGAGGGTGGCTACACCTTC.

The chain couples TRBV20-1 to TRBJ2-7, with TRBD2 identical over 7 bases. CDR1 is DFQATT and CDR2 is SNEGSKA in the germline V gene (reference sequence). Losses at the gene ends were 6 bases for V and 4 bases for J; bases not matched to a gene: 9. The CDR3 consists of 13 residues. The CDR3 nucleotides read TGCAGTGCCCCGGGGGGACTTACTTACGAGCAGTACTTC. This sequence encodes CSAPGGLTYEQYF.

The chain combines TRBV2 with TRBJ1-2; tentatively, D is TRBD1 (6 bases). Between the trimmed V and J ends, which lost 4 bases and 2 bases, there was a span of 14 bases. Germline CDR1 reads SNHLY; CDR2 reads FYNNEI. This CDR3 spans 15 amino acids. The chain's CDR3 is CASSASRDTNYGYTF. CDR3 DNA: TGTGCCAGCAGTGCTTCCCGGGACACCAACTATGGCTACACCTTC.

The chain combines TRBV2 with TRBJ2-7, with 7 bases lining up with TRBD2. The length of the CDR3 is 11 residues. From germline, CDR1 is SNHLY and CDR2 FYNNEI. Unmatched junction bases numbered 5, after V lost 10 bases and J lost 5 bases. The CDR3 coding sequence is TGTGCCAACGGACTAGTCGACGAGCAGTACTTC. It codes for CANGLVDEQYF.

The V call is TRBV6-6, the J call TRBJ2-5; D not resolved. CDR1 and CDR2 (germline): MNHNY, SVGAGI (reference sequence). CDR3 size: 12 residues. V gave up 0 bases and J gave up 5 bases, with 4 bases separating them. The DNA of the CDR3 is TGTGCCAGCAGTTACTCGATGGAGACCCAGTACTTC. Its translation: CASSYSMETQYF.

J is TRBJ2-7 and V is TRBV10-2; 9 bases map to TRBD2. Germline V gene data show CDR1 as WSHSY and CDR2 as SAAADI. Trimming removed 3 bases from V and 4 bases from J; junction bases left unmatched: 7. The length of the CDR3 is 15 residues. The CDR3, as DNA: TGCGCCAGCAGTGACGGTAGCGGGAGCCGATACGAGCAGTACTTC. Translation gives CASSDGSGSRYEQYF.

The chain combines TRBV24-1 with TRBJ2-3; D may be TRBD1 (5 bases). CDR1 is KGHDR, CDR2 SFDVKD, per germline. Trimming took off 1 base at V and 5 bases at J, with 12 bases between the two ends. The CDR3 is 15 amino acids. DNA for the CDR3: TGTGCCACCAGTGATTTCTCGCCAGGGAAAGATACGCAGTATTTT. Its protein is CATSDFSPGKDTQYF.

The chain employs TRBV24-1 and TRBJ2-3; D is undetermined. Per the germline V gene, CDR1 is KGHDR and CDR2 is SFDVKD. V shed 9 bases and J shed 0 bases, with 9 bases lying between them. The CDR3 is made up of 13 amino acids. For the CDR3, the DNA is TGTGCCACCTCTCCCGGTAGCACAGATACGCAGTATTTT. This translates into CATSPGSTDTQYF.

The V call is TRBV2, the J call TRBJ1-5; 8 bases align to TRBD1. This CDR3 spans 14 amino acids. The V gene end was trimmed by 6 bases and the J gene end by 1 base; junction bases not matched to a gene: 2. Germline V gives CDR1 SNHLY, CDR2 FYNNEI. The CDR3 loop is CASRQGESNQPQHF. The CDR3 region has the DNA TGTGCCAGCAGACAGGGGGAGAGCAATCAGCCCCAGCATTTT. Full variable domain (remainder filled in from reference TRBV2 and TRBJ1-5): EPEVTQTPSHQVTQMGQEVILRCVPISNHLYFYWYRQILGQKVEFLVSFYNNEISEKSEIFDDQFSVERPDGSNFTLKIRSTKLEDSAMYFCASRQGESNQPQHFGDGTRLSIL.

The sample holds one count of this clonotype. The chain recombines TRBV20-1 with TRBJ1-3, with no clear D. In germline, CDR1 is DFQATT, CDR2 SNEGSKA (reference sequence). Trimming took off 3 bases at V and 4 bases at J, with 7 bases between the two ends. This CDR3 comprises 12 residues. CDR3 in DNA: TGCAGTGCTAGTCAGGCCGGAAACACCATATATTTT. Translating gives CSASQAGNTIYF.

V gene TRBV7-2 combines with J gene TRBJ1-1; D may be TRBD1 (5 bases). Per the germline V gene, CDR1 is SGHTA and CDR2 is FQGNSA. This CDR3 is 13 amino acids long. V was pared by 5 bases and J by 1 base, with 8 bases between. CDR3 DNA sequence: TGTGCCAGCAGCCGCGGACAGAACACTGAAGCTTTCTTT. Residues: CASSRGQNTEAFF.

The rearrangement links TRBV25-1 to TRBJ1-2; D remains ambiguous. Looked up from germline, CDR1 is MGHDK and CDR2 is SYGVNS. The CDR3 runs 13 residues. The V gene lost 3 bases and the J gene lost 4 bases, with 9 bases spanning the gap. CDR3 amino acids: CASSEGSGYGYTF. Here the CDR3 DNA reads TGTGCCAGCAGTGAGGGTTCTGGCTATGGCTACACCTTC.

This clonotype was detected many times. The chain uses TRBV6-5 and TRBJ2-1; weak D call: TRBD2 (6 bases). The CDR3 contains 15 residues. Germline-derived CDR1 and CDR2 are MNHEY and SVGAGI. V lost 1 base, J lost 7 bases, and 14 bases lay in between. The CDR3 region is CASSYFGGPGNEQFF. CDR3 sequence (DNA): TGTGCCAGCAGTTACTTCGGGGGTCCAGGGAATGAGCAGTTCTTC.

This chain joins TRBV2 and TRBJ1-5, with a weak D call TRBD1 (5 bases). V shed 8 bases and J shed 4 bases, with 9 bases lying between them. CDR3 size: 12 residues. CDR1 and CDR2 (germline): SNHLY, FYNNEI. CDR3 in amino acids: CASGGGNQPQHF. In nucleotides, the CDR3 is TGTGCCAGCGGGGGGGGAAATCAGCCCCAGCATTTT. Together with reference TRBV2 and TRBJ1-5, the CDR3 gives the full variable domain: EPEVTQTPSHQVTQMGQEVILRCVPISNHLYFYWYRQILGQKVEFLVSFYNNEISEKSEIFDDQFSVERPDGSNFTLKIRSTKLEDSAMYFCASGGGNQPQHFGDGTRLSIL.

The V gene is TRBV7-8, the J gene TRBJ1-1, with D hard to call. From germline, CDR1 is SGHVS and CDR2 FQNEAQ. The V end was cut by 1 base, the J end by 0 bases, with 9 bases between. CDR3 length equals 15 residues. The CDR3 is CASSLGVAMNTEAFF. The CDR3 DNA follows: TGTGCCAGCAGCTTAGGGGTAGCGATGAACACTGAAGCTTTCTTT.

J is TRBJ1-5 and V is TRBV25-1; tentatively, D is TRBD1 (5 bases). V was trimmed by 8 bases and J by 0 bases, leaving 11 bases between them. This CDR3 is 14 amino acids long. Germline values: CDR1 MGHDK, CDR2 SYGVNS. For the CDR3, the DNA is TGTGCCAGCGGGCCCACAGGTAGCAATCAGCCCCAGCATTTT. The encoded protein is CASGPTGSNQPQHF. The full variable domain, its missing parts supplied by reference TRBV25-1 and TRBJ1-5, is EADIYQTPRYLVIGTGKKITLECSQTMGHDKMYWYQQDPGMELHLIHYSYGVNSTEKGDLSSESTVSRIRTEHFPLTLESARPSHTSQYLCASGPTGSNQPQHFGDGTRLSIL.

The CDR3 protein is CASKHGQGANSEQYF. Here the CDR3 DNA reads TGTGCCAGCAAACATGGACAGGGGGCGAATTCCGAGCAGTACTTC. The chain joins TRBV14 to TRBJ2-7; 11 bases line up with TRBD1. The CDR3 is 15 amino acids. Unmatched junction bases numbered 11, after V lost 7 bases and J lost 6 bases. The germline V gene encodes CDR1 SGHDN and CDR2 FVKESK.

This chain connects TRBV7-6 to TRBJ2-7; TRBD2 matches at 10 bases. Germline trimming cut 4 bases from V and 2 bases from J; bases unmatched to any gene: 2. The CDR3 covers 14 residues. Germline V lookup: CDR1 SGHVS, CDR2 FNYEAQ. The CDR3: CASSSLAGAYEQYF. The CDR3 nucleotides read TGTGCCAGCAGCTCTCTAGCGGGGGCCTACGAGCAGTACTTC.

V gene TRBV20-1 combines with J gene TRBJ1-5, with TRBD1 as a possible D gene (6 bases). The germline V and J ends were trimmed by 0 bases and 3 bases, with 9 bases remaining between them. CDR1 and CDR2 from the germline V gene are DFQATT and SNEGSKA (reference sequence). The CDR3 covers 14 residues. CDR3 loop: CSARDAGANQPQHF. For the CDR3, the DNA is TGCAGTGCTAGAGATGCAGGGGCCAATCAGCCCCAGCATTTT.

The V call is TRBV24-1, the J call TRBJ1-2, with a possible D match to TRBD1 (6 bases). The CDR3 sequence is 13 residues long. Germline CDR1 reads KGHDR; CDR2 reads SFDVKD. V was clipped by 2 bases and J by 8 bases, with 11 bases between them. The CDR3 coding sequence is TGTGCCACCAGTGATTACAGGGATGACGGCTACACCTTC. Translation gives CATSDYRDDGYTF.

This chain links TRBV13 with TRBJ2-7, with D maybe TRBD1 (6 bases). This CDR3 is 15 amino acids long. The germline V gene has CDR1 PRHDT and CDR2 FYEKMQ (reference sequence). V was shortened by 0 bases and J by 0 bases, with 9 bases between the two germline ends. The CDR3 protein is CASSLGGQVSYEQYF. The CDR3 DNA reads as TGTGCCAGCAGCTTAGGGGGACAAGTCTCCTACGAGCAGTACTTC.

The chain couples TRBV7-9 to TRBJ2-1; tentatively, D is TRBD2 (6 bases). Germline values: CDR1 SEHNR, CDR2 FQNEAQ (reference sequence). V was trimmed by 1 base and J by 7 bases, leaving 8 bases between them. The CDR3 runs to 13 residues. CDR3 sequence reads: CASSLGAGNEQFF. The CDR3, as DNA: TGTGCCAGCAGCTTAGGGGCGGGGAATGAGCAGTTCTTC.